The next 17 T cell receptor beta chains were all read from a single sample in a study of blood T cell repertoires in COVID-19. TCRdb's table, derived via immunoSEQ multiplex PCR, lists solely in-frame clones and lacks some. The table includes around 140,000 clones, under 90% detected once. The source material was peripheral blood. Every receptor here comes from an older man who had recovered from COVID-19.

The chain uses TRBV6-5 and TRBJ2-7; 8 positions agree with TRBD2. Per germline, CDR1 MNHEY and CDR2 SVGAGI. V lost 6 bases, J lost 1 base, and 5 bases stayed unmatched. The CDR3 totals 14 residues. As DNA, the CDR3 is TGTGCCAGCAGCCAGGGACTAGTATCCTACGAGCAGTACTTC. Residues: CASSQGLVSYEQYF.

The chain couples TRBV6-5 to TRBJ2-5; 8 bases match TRBD2. This CDR3 spans 15 amino acids. V lost 6 bases to trimming and J lost 5 bases; unmatched junction nucleotides: 11. Germline CDR1 and CDR2: MNHEY and SVGAGI. CDR3 loop: CASRTTSVGAETQYF. CDR3 nucleotide sequence: TGTGCCAGCAGAACGACTAGCGTGGGTGCGGAGACCCAGTACTTC.

V and J are TRBV7-3 and TRBJ1-1, with D unresolved. Trimming cost V 3 bases and J 4 bases, with 12 bases left between them. The CDR3 extends over 14 amino acids. Germline CDR1 is SGHTA and CDR2 is FQGTGA. CDR3 in DNA: TGTGCCAGCAGCTTGAGTGGTGGAGGCACTGAAGCTTTCTTT. Protein sequence: CASSLSGGGTEAFF.

This sequence joins TRBV2 and TRBJ2-7, with D perhaps TRBD2 (6 bases). V dropped 4 bases and J dropped 2 bases, with 15 bases sitting between them. The germline V gene encodes CDR1 SNHLY and CDR2 FYNNEI. This CDR3 region has 15 residues. The CDR3: CASSVQPGATYEQYF. The CDR3 nucleotides read TGTGCCAGCAGTGTTCAACCGGGAGCCACCTACGAGCAGTACTTC.

V gene TRBV7-3 combines with J gene TRBJ2-3; TRBD2 matches at 8 bases. V was pared by 1 base and J by 1 base, with 4 bases of the junction left unmatched. This CDR3 region has 16 residues. The germline gives CDR1 SGHTA, CDR2 FQGTGA. The CDR3 nucleotides are TGTGCCAGCAGCTTAAACAGCGGGAGTGGCACAGATACGCAGTATTTT. Its translation: CASSLNSGSGTDTQYF.

V usage is TRBV19 and J usage is TRBJ1-5, with TRBD1 matching over 7 bases. The trim removed 3 bases at V and 2 bases at J, leaving 7 bases unmatched. The CDR3 extends over 16 amino acids. Germline-derived CDR1 and CDR2 are LNHDA and SQIVND (reference sequence). In DNA, the CDR3 is TGTGCCAGTAGTATCGGAGACAGGGTCGGCAATCAGCCCCAGCATTTT. Its translation: CASSIGDRVGNQPQHF.

This chain links TRBV5-1 with TRBJ2-1; D is uncertain. Germline CDR1 SGHRS, CDR2 YFSETQ. The V end lost 0 bases, the J end lost 7 bases, and 8 bases lay between the germline ends. The CDR3 length is 13 residues. The CDR3 sequence is CASSLAVANEQFF. The CDR3 DNA reads as TGCGCCAGCAGCTTGGCCGTAGCTAATGAGCAGTTCTTC.

V usage is TRBV5-5 and J usage is TRBJ2-2; D not certain. Germline CDR1 SGHKS, CDR2 YYEKEE (reference sequence). V dropped 1 base and J dropped 7 bases, with 14 bases sitting between them. This CDR3 spans 15 amino acids. CDR3: CASSLSPPPSGELFF. The CDR3 DNA reads as TGTGCCAGCAGCTTGAGTCCCCCCCCCAGCGGGGAGCTGTTTTTT.

In DNA, the CDR3 is TGCAGCGTCGTCACTAGATATCCCAAAAACATTCAGTACTTC. Amino acid sequence: CSVVTRYPKNIQYF. The chain has TRBV29-1 and TRBJ2-4, with TRBD2 as a possible D gene (5 bases). The germline V gene encodes CDR1 SQVTM and CDR2 ANQGSEA. The V end lost 6 bases, the J end lost 2 bases, and 14 bases lay between the germline ends. This CDR3 is 14 amino acids long.

This clone showed up just a few times. The rearrangement joins TRBV6-1 to TRBJ1-2, with D maybe TRBD1 (5 bases). Germline V gene sequence: CDR1 MNHNS, CDR2 SASEGT. CDR3 length: 15 amino acids. V was trimmed by 4 bases and J by 0 bases, leaving 12 bases between them. CDR3 region: CASSGEQEANYGYTF. The CDR3 region has the DNA TGTGCCAGCAGTGGAGAACAGGAAGCTAACTATGGCTACACCTTC.

The rearrangement links TRBV2 to TRBJ2-5; unclear D gene. This CDR3 region has 13 residues. The V end lost 4 bases, the J end lost 1 base, and 7 bases lay between the germline ends. The germline CDR1 and CDR2 sequences are SNHLY and FYNNEI. The CDR3: CASSVDFQETQYF. In nucleotides, the CDR3 is TGTGCCAGCAGTGTAGACTTCCAAGAGACCCAGTACTTC. The full variable domain, completed using reference TRBV2 and TRBJ2-5, is EPEVTQTPSHQVTQMGQEVILRCVPISNHLYFYWYRQILGQKVEFLVSFYNNEISEKSEIFDDQFSVERPDGSNFTLKIRSTKLEDSAMYFCASSVDFQETQYFGPGTRLLVL.

In this sample, this clone turned up once. The chain combines TRBV18 with TRBJ2-1; 7 bases match TRBD2. This CDR3 region has 15 residues. V shed 6 bases and J 3 bases; nucleotides not matched to a gene: 8. Germline V lookup: CDR1 KGHSH, CDR2 LQKENI. CDR3 nucleotides: TGTGCCAGCTCGCGGGGCGGGAGTGACTACAATGAGCAGTTCTTC. This codes for CASSRGGSDYNEQFF.

The J gene is TRBJ2-1, the V gene TRBV20-1; D gene ambiguous. Germline V gene lookup returns CDR1 DFQATT and CDR2 SNEGSKA (reference sequence). The CDR3 spans 13 residues. V lost 3 bases, J lost 7 bases, and 13 bases lay in between. The CDR3 loop is CSASPSPRNEQFF. CDR3 sequence (DNA): TGCAGTGCTAGTCCGTCCCCCCGGAATGAGCAGTTCTTC.

The chain employs TRBV27 and TRBJ2-2, with 10 bases matching TRBD1. Per the germline V gene, CDR1 is MNHEY and CDR2 is SMNVEV (reference sequence). J was trimmed by 6 bases and V by 4 bases; bases with no gene match: 11. The CDR3 runs to 17 residues. The CDR3 nucleotides read TGTGCCAGCAGTTCTCTGTGGACAGGGGGTTCGTCCGGGGAGCTGTTTTTT. Its protein product is CASSSLWTGGSSGELFF.

The chain couples TRBV18 to TRBJ1-1; D is ambiguous. Between the trimmed V and J ends, which lost 3 bases and 2 bases, there was a span of 10 bases. The CDR3 totals 14 residues. The germline V gene encodes CDR1 KGHSH and CDR2 LQKENI. CDR3 residues: CASSPDTSNTEAFF. CDR3 DNA: TGTGCCAGCTCACCCGACACTAGCAACACTGAAGCTTTCTTT.

The rearrangement links TRBV4-3 to TRBJ2-1; 7 bases line up with TRBD2. The CDR3 contains 16 residues. Trimming removed 0 bases from V and 3 bases from J; junction bases left unmatched: 5. CDR1 and CDR2 from the germline V gene are LGHNA and YSLEER. The CDR3 spells CASSQDRSGIYNEQFF. As DNA, the CDR3 is TGCGCCAGCAGCCAAGATCGGAGCGGGATCTACAATGAGCAGTTCTTC.

This chain connects TRBV19 to TRBJ2-7; maybe TRBD1 (5 bases). Trimming stripped 5 bases from V and 0 bases from J, with 8 bases between. Germline CDR1 is LNHDA and CDR2 is SQIVND (reference sequence). This CDR3 comprises 13 residues. CDR3 residues: CASSSGHSYEQYF. The CDR3 DNA follows: TGTGCCAGTAGTTCCGGACACTCCTACGAGCAGTACTTC.